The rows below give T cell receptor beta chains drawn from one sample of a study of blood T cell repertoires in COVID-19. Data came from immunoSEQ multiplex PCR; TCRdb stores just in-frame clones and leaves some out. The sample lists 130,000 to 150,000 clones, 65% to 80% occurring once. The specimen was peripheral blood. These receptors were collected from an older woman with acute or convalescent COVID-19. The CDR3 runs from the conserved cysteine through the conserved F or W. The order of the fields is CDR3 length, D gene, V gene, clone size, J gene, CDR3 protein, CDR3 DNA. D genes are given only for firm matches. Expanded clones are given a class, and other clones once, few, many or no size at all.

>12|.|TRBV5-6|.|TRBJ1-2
CASSLVRRGYTF
TGTGCCAGCAGCTTGGTCAGGCGTGGCTACACCTTC
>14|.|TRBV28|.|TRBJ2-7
CASSGAGQSYEQYF
TGTGCCAGCAGTGGGGCGGGACAGTCCTACGAGCAGTACTTC
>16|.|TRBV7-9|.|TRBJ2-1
CASSGGLVFWAGEQFF
TGTGCCAGCAGCGGTGGGCTAGTCTTTTGGGCGGGGGAGCAGTTCTTC
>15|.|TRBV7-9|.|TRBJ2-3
CASAAGTAFTDTQYF
TGTGCCAGTGCAGCCGGGACTGCCTTCACAGATACGCAGTATTTT
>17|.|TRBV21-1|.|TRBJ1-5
CASSKEATGPCNQPQHF
TGTGCCAGCAGCAAAGAAGCGACAGGACCCTGTAATCAGCCCCAGCATTTT
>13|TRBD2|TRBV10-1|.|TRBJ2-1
CASSASLAERQFF
TGCGCCAGCAGTGCTTCCCTAGCGGAACGCCAGTTCTTC
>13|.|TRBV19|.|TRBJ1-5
CASSFSGNQPQHF
TGTGCCAGTAGTTTCTCAGGTAATCAGCCCCAGCATTTT
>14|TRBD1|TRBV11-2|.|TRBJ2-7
CASSLGTGEYEQYF
TGTGCCAGCAGCCTCGGGACAGGGGAGTACGAGCAGTACTTC
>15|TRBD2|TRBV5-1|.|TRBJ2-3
CASSQLAGRTDTQYF
TGCGCCAGCAGCCAGCTAGCGGGTCGCACAGATACGCAGTATTTT
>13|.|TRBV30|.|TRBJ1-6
CAWMRYRGSPLHF
TGTGCCTGGATGAGATATAGAGGTTCACCCCTCCACTTT
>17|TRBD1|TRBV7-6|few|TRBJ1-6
CASSLLTGAQGHSPLHF
TGTGCCAGCAGCTTATTAACGGGGGCACAGGGGCATTCACCCCTCCACTTT
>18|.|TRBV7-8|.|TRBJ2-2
CASSFSRGLEAKTGELFF
TGTGCCAGCAGCTTTTCCAGAGGTCTAGAAGCTAAGACCGGGGAGCTGTTTTTT
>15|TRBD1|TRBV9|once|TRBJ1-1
CASSKTGTGRTEAFF
TGTGCCAGCAGCAAGACCGGGACAGGGCGGACTGAAGCTTTCTTT
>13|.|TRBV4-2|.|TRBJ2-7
CASSQDRGYEQYF
TGTGCCAGCAGCCAAGACAGGGGCTACGAGCAGTACTTC
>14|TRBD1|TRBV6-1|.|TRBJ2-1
CASSDRDRGNEQFF
TGTGCCAGCAGTGACCGGGACAGGGGTAATGAGCAGTTCTTC
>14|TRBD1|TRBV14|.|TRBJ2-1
CASSPNDRGLEQFF
TGTGCCAGCAGCCCGAACGACAGGGGTCTTGAGCAGTTCTTC
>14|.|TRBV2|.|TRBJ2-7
CAIKGAASSYEQYF
TGTGCCATCAAGGGAGCGGCTAGCTCCTACGAGCAGTACTTC
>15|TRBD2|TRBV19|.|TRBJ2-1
CASSLVAGGHNEQFF
TGTGCCAGTAGCCTTGTAGCGGGAGGACATAATGAGCAGTTCTTC
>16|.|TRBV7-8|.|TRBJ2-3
CASSRGVVGVSDTQYF
TGTGCCAGCAGCCGGGGCGTGGTGGGAGTTTCAGATACGCAGTATTTT
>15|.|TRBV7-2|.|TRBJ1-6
CASSSRRVYNSPLHF
TGTGCCAGCAGCTCTCGACGGGTCTATAATTCACCCCTCCACTTT
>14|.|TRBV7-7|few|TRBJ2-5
CASSLGQYQETQYF
TGTGCTAGCAGCTTAGGACAGTACCAAGAGACCCAGTACTTC
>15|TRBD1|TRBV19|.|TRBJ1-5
CASSTQGLSNQPQHF
TGTGCCAGTAGTACACAGGGGCTTAGCAATCAGCCCCAGCATTTT
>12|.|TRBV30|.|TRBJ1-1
CAWSQVGTEAFF
TGTGCCTGGAGTCAGGTTGGCACTGAAGCTTTCTTT
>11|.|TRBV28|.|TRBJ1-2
CAQGGDYGYTF
TGTGCACAGGGTGGTGACTATGGCTACACCTTC
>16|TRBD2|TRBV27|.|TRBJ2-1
CASSPAGLADYNEQFF
TGTGCCAGCAGTCCGGCGGGACTAGCGGATTACAATGAGCAGTTCTTC
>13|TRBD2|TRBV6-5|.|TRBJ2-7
CAIGTSGGYEQYF
TGTGCCATCGGGACTAGCGGCGGTTACGAGCAGTACTTC
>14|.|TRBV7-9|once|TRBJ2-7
CASSPGAPAYEQYF
TGTGCCAGCAGTCCGGGAGCACCAGCCTACGAGCAGTACTTC
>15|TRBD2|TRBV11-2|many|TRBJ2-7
CASSLEGGSGYEQYF
TGTGCCAGCAGCTTAGAGGGCGGGAGTGGCTACGAGCAGTACTTC
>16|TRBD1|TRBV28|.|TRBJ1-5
CASSYRDRGGGQPQHF
TGTGCCAGCAGTTACCGGGACAGGGGAGGGGGTCAGCCCCAGCATTTT
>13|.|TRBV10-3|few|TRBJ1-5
CAISHVQAEPQHF
TGTGCCATCAGTCACGTCCAGGCCGAGCCCCAGCATTTT
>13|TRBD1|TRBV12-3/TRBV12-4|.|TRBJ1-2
CASSLRGRNGYTF
TGTGCCAGCAGTTTAAGGGGGCGAAATGGCTACACCTTC
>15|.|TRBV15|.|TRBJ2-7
CATSRDRWLANEQYF
TGTGCCACCAGCAGAGATCGTTGGCTAGCGAACGAGCAGTACTTC
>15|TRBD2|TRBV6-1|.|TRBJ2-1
CASSDSGRLYNEQFF
TGTGCCAGCAGTGATAGCGGGAGACTGTACAATGAGCAGTTCTTC
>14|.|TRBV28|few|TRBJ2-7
CASRSLILSYEQYF
TGTGCCAGCAGGAGCCTCATCCTTTCCTACGAGCAGTACTTC
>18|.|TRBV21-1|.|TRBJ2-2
CASSLLHRGKVDTGELFF
TGTGCCAGCAGCCTTCTGCACCGGGGGAAGGTGGACACCGGGGAGCTGTTTTTT
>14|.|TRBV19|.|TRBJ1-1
CASSLGGGNTEAFF
TGTGCCAGTAGCCTCGGGGGGGGGAACACTGAAGCTTTCTTT
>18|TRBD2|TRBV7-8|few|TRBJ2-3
CASSPPVRLAGGRDTQYF
TGTGCCAGCAGCCCCCCGGTGAGGCTAGCGGGAGGGCGAGATACGCAGTATTTT
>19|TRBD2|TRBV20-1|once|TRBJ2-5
CSASPQPGLAGDAGETQYF
TGCAGTGCTAGTCCGCAGCCGGGACTAGCGGGAGATGCGGGAGAGACCCAGTACTTC
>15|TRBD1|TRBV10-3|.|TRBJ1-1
CAISDPDRGGTEAFF
TGTGCCATCAGTGACCCGGACAGGGGGGGCACTGAAGCTTTCTTT
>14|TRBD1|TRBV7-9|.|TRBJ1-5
CASSLSGQDLPQHF
TGTGCCAGCAGCCTGAGCGGACAGGACCTTCCCCAGCATTTT
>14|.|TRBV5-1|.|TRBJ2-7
CASSLVGTTYEQYF
TGCGCCAGCAGCTTGGTAGGGACAACCTACGAGCAGTACTTC
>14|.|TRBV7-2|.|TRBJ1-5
CASSLRLGNQPQHF
TGTGCCAGCAGCCTTCGACTCGGAAATCAGCCCCAGCATTTT
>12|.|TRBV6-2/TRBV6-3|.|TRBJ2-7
CASSYTGNEQYF
TGTGCCAGCAGTTACACGGGGAACGAGCAGTACTTC
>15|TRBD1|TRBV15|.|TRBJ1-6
CATSRLQGDGSPLHF
TGTGCCACCAGCAGACTTCAGGGGGATGGTTCACCCCTCCACTTT
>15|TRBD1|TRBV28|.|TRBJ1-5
CASSLVDRGNQPQHF
TGTGCCAGCAGTTTAGTGGACAGGGGTAATCAGCCCCAGCATTTT
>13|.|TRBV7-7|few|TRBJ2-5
CASSLTARETQYF
TGTGCTAGCAGCCTGACAGCCAGAGAGACCCAGTACTTC
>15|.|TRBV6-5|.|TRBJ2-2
CASRRLNRLDGELFF
TGTGCCAGCAGGAGACTGAACAGGCTGGACGGGGAGCTGTTTTTT
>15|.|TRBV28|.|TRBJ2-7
CASSVGLLDFYEQYF
TGTGCCAGCAGCGTTGGACTACTTGATTTCTACGAGCAGTACTTC
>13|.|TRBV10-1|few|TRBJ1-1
CASSVDTNTEAFF
TGCGCCAGCAGTGTGGACACAAACACTGAAGCTTTCTTT
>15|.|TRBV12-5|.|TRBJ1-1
CASGLFPVMNTEAFF
TGTGCTAGTGGTTTGTTCCCGGTCATGAACACTGAAGCTTTCTTT
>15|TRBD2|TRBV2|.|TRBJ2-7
CASSEGTSFSYEQYF
TGTGCCAGCAGTGAAGGGACTAGTTTTTCCTACGAGCAGTACTTC
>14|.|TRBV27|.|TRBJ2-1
CASSPDYIYNEQFF
TGTGCCAGCAGCCCGGACTATATCTACAATGAGCAGTTCTTC
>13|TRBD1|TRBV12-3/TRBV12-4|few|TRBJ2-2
CASSTGQTGELFF
TGTGCCAGCAGTACGGGACAGACCGGGGAGCTGTTTTTT
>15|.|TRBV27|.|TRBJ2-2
CASSLDLLGAGELFF
TGTGCCAGCAGTTTAGATCTCCTAGGGGCCGGGGAGCTGTTTTTT
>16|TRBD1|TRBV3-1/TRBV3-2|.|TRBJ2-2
CASSQRTGLNTGELFF
TGTGCCAGCAGCCAACGGACAGGGCTAAACACCGGGGAGCTGTTTTTT
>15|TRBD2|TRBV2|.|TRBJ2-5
CASQYMGTTQETQYF
TGTGCCAGCCAGTACATGGGGACTACCCAAGAGACCCAGTACTTC
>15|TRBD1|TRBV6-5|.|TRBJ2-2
CASSLDRGRAGELFF
TGTGCCAGCAGTCTGGACAGGGGTAGGGCCGGGGAGCTGTTTTTT